These 8 T cell receptor beta chains were sequenced from one sample in a study of CD4 T cells in relation to SARS-CoV-2 and coronaviruses (dated by TCRdb to 2020 to 2023). CD4+ T cells from unexposed donors were collected before the COVID-19 pandemic (2011-2018). After about 10 days of culture, CD4+ T cells were isolated with the EasySep CD4+ T cell isolation kit. These receptors have no identified antigens. The library was built by means of the immunoSEQ multiplex PCR assay. The clones in this table, taken by TCRdb from immuneACCESS, are in-frame only. Not every clone is retained; where verified, under half of the shortfall comes from an unresolved V gene, and the cause of the rest is unknown. In all, the sample holds more than 20,000 clones, and roughly 79% of those were seen once. The ten largest clones represent about 17% of the sample. Sequencing was carried out using CD4+ T cells from PBMCs, cultured in vitro. These receptor sequences come from a human donor in good health.

The chain recombines TRBV7-9 with TRBJ1-4, with TRBD1 identical over 7 bases. CDR1 and CDR2 (germline): SEHNR, FQNEAQ (reference sequence). The CDR3 contains 14 residues. Trimming cost V 4 bases and J 7 bases; bases outside gene matches: 6. The CDR3 loop reads CASSSAGGGEKLFF. For the CDR3, the DNA is TGTGCCAGCAGCTCCGCAGGGGGTGGTGAAAAACTGTTTTTT. The whole variable domain, filled in from reference TRBV7-9 and TRBJ1-4, reads DTGVSQNPRHKITKRGQNVTFRCDPISEHNRLYWYRQTLGQGPEFLTYFQNEAQLEKSRLLSDRFSAERPKGSFSTLEIQRTEQGDSAMYLCASSSAGGGEKLFFGSGTQLSVL.

The sample holds a few counts of this clone. The gene calls are TRBV9 and TRBJ2-1; TRBD2 is a possible D gene (5 bases). V shed 0 bases and J shed 4 bases, with 8 bases lying between them. Germline CDR1 is SGDLS and CDR2 is YYNGEE. This CDR3 contains 14 residues. Written as DNA, the CDR3 is TGTGCCAGCAGCGTAGGAGGACTTTACAATGAGCAGTTCTTC. Translated: CASSVGGLYNEQFF.

This chain joins TRBV11-1 and TRBJ2-7; 10 nucleotides match TRBD2. The CDR3 runs 16 residues. CDR1 and CDR2 from the germline V gene are SGHAT and FQDESV (reference sequence). The junction had 8 bases not matched to a gene; V was cut back by 2 bases and J by 4 bases. The CDR3 DNA sequence: TGTGCCAGCAGCTTATGGGAACTAGCGGGACGATACGAGCAGTACTTC. Protein sequence: CASSLWELAGRYEQYF.

The DNA for the CDR3 is TGTGCCAGTGGGCGGGGGCGTGGGGACACTGAAGCTTTCTTT. Protein product: CASGRGRGDTEAFF. V usage is TRBV19 and J usage is TRBJ1-1; maybe TRBD1 (6 bases). Germline assignment: CDR1 LNHDA and CDR2 SQIVND (reference sequence). V lost 8 bases to trimming and J lost 3 bases, with 16 bases between them. CDR3 size: 14 residues.

CDR3 in DNA: TGTGCCAGCAGTTACGATCTAGCCCTACCACAATCTCAGTACTTC. As protein: CASSYDLALPQSQYF. This chain links TRBV6-2 or TRBV6-3 with TRBJ2-7; possible D gene TRBD2, 5 bases. Trimming cost V 2 bases and J 10 bases, with 21 bases left between them. This CDR3 spans 15 amino acids. Germline V lookup: CDR1 MNHEY, CDR2 SVGEGT.

The chain combines TRBV7-2 with TRBJ2-1; D not certain. The V end lost 5 bases, the J end lost 4 bases, and 9 bases lay between the germline ends. Germline V gene lookup returns CDR1 SGHTA and CDR2 FQGNSA. The CDR3 totals 13 residues. In nucleotides, the CDR3 is TGTGCCAGCAGCCTTCCAGAGTACAATGAGCAGTTCTTC. This gives the protein CASSLPEYNEQFF.

The DNA for the CDR3 is TGTGCCAGCAGCTTTCTCCTAGCGGGAGAACAGTCAGAGACCCAGTACTTC. The encoded protein is CASSFLLAGEQSETQYF. The chain joins TRBV5-6 to TRBJ2-5; 10 bases agree with TRBD2. Germline trimming cut 2 bases from V and 4 bases from J; bases unmatched to any gene: 11. CDR1 is SGHDT and CDR2 is YYEEEE in the germline V gene. The CDR3 covers 17 residues.

This clone was observed a handful of times. The CDR3 DNA reads TGTGCCAGCGGGCGAGCAGACGATCAGCCCCAGCATTTT. Translating it yields CASGRADDQPQHF. The chain links TRBV6-5 to TRBJ1-5; D unresolved. CDR1 and CDR2 (germline): MNHEY, SVGAGI. The CDR3 has 13 amino acids. The V and J ends lost 8 bases and 5 bases respectively, with 13 bases between them.